This T cell receptor (beta chain) comes out of a study of technical replicates of blood from several donors. Assay used: immunoSEQ multiplex PCR; TCRdb lists only in-frame clones, some missing. The sample includes about 81,000 clones, about 96% of them seen just once. Germline values: CDR1 MNHEY, CDR2 SVGAGI. CDR3 length: 13 amino acids. V lost 5 bases and J lost 0, with 7 bases in between. The chain recombines TRBV6-5 with TRBJ1-2, with D uncertain. The sequenced sample was T cells isolated from PBMCs. The receptor comes from a human donor in good health. CDR3 in DNA: TGTGCCAGCAGTCCTACAGCTAACTATGGCTACACCTTC. The encoded protein is CASSPTANYGYTF.